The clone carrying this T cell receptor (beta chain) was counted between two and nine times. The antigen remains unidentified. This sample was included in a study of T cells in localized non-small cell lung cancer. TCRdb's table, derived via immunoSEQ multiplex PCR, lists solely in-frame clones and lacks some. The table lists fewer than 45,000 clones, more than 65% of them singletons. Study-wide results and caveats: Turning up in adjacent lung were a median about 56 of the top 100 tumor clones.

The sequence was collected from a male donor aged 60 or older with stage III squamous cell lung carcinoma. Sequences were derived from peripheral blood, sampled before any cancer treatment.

CDR3 sequence (DNA): TGTGCCAGCAGTGCCGGTGTGGGGCTGGGTCAGCCCCAGCATTTT. It specifies CASSAGVGLGQPQHF. The chain uses TRBV6-1 and TRBJ1-5, with D tentatively TRBD1 (5 bases). This CDR3 has 15 residues. The germline V gene has CDR1 MNHNS and CDR2 SASEGT. V shed 4 bases and J shed 6 bases, with 16 bases lying between them.